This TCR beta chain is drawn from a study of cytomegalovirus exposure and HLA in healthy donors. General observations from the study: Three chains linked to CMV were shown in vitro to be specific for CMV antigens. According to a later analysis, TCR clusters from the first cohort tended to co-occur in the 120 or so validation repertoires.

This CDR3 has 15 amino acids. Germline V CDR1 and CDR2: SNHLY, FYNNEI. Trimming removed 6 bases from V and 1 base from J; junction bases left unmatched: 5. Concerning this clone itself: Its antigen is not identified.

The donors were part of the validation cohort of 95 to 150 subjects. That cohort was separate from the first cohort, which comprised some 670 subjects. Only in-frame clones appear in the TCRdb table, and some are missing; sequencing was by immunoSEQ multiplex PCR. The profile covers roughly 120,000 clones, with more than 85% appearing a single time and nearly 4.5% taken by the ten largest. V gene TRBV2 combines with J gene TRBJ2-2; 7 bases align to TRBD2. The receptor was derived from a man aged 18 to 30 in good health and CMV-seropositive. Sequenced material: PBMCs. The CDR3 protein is CASRGGNWNTGELFF. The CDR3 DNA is TGTGCCAGCAGGGGAGGGAATTGGAACACCGGGGAGCTGTTTTTT.